This TCR beta chain was observed in a study of blood T cell repertoires in COVID-19. Across the whole study: The origin of the acute and convalescent COVID-19 samples was the United States, Italy and Spain. From T cells, B-cell-depleted T cells, or PBMCs came the material, which was cDNA or gDNA.

Per the study methods: Estimation of nucleated cell counts relied on the amplification of reference gene primers. Here immunoSEQ multiplex PCR was the method, and the copy in TCRdb shows in-frame clones only, minus some. V, J and clone size are those of that table, while D and trimming were read from the DNA. The sample contains 250,000 to 350,000 clones, roughly 88% of which appear only once. The CDR3 totals 16 residues. Germline V gene lookup returns CDR1 SGHKS and CDR2 YYEKEE (reference sequence). J was trimmed by 4 bases and V by 3 bases; bases with no gene match: 9. The rearrangement joins TRBV5-5 to TRBJ1-4, with 7 bases fitting TRBD1. Sequencing was done on a sample of peripheral blood. The TCR was taken from a woman between 25 and 40 years old with active or convalescent COVID-19. For the CDR3, the DNA is TGTGCCAGCAGCTCAAAAATCGGGACAGTTAATGAAAAACTGTTTTTT. Amino acid sequence: CASSSKIGTVNEKLFF. Looking up the rest from reference TRBV5-5 and TRBJ1-4 gives the full variable domain: DAGVTQSPTHLIKTRGQQVTLRCSPISGHKSVSWYQQVLGQGPQFIFQYYEKEERGRGNFPDRFSARQFPNYSSELNVNALLLGDSALYLCASSSKIGTVNEKLFFGSGTQLSVL.